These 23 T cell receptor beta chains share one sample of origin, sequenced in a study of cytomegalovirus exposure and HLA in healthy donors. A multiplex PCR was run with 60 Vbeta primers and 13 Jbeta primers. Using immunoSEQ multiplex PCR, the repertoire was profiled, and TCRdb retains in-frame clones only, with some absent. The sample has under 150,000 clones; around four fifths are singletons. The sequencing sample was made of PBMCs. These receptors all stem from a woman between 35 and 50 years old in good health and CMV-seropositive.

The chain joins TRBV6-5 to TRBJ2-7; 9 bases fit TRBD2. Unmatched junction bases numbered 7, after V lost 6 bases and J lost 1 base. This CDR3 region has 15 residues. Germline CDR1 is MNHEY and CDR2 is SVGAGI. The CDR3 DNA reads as TGTGCCAGCAGCCAAGCGGGGGGCCGATCCTACGAGCAGTACTTC. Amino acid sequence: CASSQAGGRSYEQYF.

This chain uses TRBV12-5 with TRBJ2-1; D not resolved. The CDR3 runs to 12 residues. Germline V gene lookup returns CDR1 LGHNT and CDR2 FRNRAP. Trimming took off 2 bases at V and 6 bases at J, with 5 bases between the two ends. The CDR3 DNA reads TGTGCTAGTGGTTTGACCGGCAATGAGCAGTTCTTC. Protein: CASGLTGNEQFF.

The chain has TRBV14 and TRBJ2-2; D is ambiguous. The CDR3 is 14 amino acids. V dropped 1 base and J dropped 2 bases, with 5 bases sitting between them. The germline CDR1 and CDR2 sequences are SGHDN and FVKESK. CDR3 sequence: CASSQVPNTGELFF. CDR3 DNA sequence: TGTGCCAGCAGCCAAGTCCCTAACACCGGGGAGCTGTTTTTT.

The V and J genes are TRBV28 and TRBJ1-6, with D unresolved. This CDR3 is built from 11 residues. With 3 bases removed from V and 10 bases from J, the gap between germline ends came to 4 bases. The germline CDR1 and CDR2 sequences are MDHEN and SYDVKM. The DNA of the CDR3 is TGTGCCAGCAGTTTTTTATCACCCCTCCACTTT. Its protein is CASSFLSPLHF. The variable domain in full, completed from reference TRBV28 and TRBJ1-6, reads DVKVTQSSRYLVKRTGEKVFLECVQDMDHENMFWYRQDPGLGLRLIYFSYDVKMKEKGDIPEGYSVSREKKERFSLILESASTNQTSMYLCASSFLSPLHFGNGTRLTVT.

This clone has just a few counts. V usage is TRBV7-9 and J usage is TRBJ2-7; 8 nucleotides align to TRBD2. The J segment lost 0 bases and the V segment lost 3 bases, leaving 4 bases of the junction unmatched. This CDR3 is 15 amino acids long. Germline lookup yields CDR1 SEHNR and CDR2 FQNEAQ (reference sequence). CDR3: CASSFLAGPSYEQYF. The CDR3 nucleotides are TGTGCCAGCAGCTTCTTAGCGGGACCCTCCTACGAGCAGTACTTC.

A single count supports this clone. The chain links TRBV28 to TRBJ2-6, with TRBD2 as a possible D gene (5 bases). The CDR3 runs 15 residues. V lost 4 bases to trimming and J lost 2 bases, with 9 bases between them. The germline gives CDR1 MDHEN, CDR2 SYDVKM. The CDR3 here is CASSSPGAGANVLTF. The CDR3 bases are TGTGCCAGCAGTTCCCCCGGGGCTGGGGCCAACGTCCTGACTTTC.

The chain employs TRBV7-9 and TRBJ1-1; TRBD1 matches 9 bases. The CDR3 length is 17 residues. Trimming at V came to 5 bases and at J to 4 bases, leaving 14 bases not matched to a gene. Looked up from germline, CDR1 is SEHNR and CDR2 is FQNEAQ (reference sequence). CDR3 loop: CASSSLQGAFTSTEAFF. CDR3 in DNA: TGTGCCAGCAGCAGCCTACAGGGGGCTTTCACGAGCACTGAAGCTTTCTTT. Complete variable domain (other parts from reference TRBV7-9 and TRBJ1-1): DTGVSQNPRHKITKRGQNVTFRCDPISEHNRLYWYRQTLGQGPEFLTYFQNEAQLEKSRLLSDRFSAERPKGSFSTLEIQRTEQGDSAMYLCASSSLQGAFTSTEAFFGQGTRLTVV.

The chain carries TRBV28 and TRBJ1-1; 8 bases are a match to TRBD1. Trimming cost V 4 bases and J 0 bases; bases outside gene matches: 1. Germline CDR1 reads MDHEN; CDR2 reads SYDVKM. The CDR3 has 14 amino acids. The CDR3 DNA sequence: TGTGCCAGCAGTTCGACAGGGGTGAACACTGAAGCTTTCTTT. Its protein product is CASSSTGVNTEAFF.

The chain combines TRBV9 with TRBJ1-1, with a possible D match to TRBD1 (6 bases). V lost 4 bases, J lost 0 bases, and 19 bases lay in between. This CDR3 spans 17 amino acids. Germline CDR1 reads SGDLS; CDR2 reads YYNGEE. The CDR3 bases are TGTGCCAGCAGCAATCCCCGGGCCCGGGACATGAACACTGAAGCTTTCTTT. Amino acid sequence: CASSNPRARDMNTEAFF.

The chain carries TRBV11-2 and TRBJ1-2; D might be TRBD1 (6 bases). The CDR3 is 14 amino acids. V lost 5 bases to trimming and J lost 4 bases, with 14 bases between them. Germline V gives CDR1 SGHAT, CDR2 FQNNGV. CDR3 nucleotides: TGTGCCAGCAGCCAGGTGGGGGGGGCCTATGGCTACACCTTC. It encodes CASSQVGGAYGYTF.

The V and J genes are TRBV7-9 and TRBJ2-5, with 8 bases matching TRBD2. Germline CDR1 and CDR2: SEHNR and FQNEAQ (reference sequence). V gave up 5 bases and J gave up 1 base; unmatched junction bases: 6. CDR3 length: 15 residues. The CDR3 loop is CASSPLAGIQETQYF. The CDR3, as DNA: TGTGCCAGCAGCCCCCTAGCGGGTATCCAAGAGACCCAGTACTTC.

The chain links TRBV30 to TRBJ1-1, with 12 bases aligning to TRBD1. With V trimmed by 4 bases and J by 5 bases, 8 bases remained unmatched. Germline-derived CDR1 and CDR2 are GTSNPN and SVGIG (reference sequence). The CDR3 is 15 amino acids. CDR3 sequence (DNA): TGTGCCTGGATCCGGGACAGGGGGCTGGAGACTGAAGCTTTCTTT. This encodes CAWIRDRGLETEAFF. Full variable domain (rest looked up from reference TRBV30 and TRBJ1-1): SQTIHQWPATLVQPVGSPLSLECTVEGTSNPNLYWYRQAAGRGLQLLFYSVGIGQISSEVPQNLSASRPQDRQFILSSKKLLLSDSGFYLCAWIRDRGLETEAFFGQGTRLTVV.

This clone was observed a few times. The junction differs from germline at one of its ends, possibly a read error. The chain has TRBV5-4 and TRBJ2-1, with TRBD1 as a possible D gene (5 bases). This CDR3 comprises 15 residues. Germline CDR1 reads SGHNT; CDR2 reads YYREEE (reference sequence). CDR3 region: CASSQDGAPYNEQFF. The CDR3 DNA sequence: TGCGCCAGCAGCCAAGATGGGGCACCTTACAATGAGCAGTTCTTC.

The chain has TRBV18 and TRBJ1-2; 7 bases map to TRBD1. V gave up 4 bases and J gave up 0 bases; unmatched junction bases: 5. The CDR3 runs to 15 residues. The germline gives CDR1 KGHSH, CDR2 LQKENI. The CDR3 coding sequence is TGTGCCAGCTCACGCGGGACAGCAGCTAACTATGGCTACACCTTC. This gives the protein CASSRGTAANYGYTF.

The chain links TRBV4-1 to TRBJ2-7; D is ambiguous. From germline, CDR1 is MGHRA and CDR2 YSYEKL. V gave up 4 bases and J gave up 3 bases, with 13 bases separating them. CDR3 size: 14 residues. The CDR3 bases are TGCGCCAGCAGCCCAAATACAGACCTCTACGAGCAGTACTTC. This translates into CASSPNTDLYEQYF.

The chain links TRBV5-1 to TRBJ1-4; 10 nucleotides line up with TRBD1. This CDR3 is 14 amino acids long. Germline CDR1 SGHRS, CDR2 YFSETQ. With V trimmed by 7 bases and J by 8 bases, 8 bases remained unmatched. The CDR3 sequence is CASATGTGVEKLFF. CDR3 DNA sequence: TGCGCCAGCGCAACCGGGACAGGGGTGGAAAAACTGTTTTTT.

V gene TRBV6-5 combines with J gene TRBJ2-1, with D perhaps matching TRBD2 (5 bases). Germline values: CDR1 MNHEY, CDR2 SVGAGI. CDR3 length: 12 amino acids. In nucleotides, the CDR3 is TGTGTCGCTGGGAGTTCCTACAATGAGCAGTTCTTC. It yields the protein CVAGSSYNEQFF.

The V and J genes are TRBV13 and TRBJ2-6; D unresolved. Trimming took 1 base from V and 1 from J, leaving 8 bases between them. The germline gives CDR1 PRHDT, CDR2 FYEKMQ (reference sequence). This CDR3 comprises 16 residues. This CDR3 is CASSLVTGSGANVLTF. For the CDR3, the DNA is TGTGCCAGCAGCTTAGTAACCGGGTCTGGGGCCAACGTCCTGACTTTC.

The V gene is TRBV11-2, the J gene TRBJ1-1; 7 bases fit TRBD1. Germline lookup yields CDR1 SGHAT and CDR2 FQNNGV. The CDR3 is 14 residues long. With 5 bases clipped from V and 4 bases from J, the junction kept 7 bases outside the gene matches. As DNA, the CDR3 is TGTGCCAGCAGCCTCTTCGCAGGGGGCACTGAAGCTTTCTTT. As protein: CASSLFAGGTEAFF. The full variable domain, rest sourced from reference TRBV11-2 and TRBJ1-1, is EAGVAQSPRYKIIEKRQSVAFWCNPISGHATLYWYQQILGQGPKLLIQFQNNGVVDDSQLPKDRFSAERLKGVDSTLKIQPAKLEDSAVYLCASSLFAGGTEAFFGQGTRLTVV.

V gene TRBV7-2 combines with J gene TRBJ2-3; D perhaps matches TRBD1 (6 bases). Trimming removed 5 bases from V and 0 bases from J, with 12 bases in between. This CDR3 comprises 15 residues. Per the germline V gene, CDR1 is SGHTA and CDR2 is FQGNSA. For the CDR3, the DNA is TGTGCCAGCAGCCAACAGGGCATCAGCACAGATACGCAGTATTTT. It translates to CASSQQGISTDTQYF.

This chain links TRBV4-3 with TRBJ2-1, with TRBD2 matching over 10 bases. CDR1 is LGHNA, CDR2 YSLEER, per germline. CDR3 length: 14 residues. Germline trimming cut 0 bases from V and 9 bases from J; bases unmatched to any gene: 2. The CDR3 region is CASSQESSGSEQFF. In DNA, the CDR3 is TGCGCCAGCAGCCAAGAGTCTAGCGGGAGTGAGCAGTTCTTC.

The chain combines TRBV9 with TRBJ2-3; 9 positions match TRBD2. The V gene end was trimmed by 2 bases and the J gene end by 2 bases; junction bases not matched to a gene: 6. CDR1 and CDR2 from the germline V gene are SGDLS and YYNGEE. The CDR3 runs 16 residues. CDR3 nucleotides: TGTGCCAGCAGCGTCACTAGCGGGCAAACCACAGATACGCAGTATTTT. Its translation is CASSVTSGQTTDTQYF.

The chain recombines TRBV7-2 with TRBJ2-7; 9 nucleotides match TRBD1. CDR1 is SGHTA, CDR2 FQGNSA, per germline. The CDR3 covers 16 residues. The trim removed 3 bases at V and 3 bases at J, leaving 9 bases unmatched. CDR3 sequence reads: CASSFSGQGTYYEQYF. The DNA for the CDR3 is TGTGCCAGCAGCTTTTCCGGACAGGGGACCTACTACGAGCAGTACTTC.